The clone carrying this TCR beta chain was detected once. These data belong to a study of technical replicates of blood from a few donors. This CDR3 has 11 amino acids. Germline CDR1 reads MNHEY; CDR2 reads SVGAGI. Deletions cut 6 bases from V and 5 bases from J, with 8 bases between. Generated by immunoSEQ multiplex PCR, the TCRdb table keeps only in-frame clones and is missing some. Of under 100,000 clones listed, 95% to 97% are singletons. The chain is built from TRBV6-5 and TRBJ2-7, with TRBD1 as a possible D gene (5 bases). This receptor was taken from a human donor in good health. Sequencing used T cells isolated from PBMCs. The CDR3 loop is CASSRTHEQYF. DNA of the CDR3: TGTGCCAGCAGCCGGACACACGAGCAGTACTTC.